Listed below are T cell receptor beta chains from one sample, sequenced in a study of T cell repertoires in cytomegalovirus infection. TCRdb re-called the reads with MiXCR, one entry per CDR3 protein. The data contain more than 150,000 distinct CDR3 sequences, approximately 19% of them singletons. Sequenced sample: PBMCs. Receptor source: a human donor in good health (CMV status not recorded). Some clones in this sample may be carry-over from other donors' samples. The CDR3 runs from the conserved cysteine through the conserved F or W. Each record gives: V gene, J gene, clone size, D gene, CDR3 protein, CDR3 DNA. A D gene is named only where the DNA matches it firmly. Expanded clones get a size class; other rows say once, few or many, or leave the size out.

TRBV7-2,TRBJ2-1,many,-,CASSLAVYNEQFF,TGTGCCAGCAGCTTAGCGGTCTACAATGAGCAGTTCTTC
TRBV20-1,TRBJ2-1,few,-,CSIRRRRGPVDEQFF,TGCAGTATCAGGAGGCGGAGGGGGCCAGTCGATGAGCAGTTCTTC
TRBV6-6,TRBJ2-1,-,TRBD2,CASSYGLAVDEQFF,TGTGCCAGCAGTTACGGGCTAGCGGTCGATGAGCAGTTCTTC
TRBV7-2,TRBJ1-2,many,-,CASSLGNSGGNGYTF,TGTGCCAGCAGCTTAGGGAATTCTGGGGGAAATGGCTACACCTTC
TRBV9,TRBJ2-1,few,-,CASSSGGRFHNEQFF,TGTGCCAGCAGCTCTGGGGGCAGATTCCACAATGAGCAGTTCTTC
TRBV7-2,TRBJ1-1,many,-,CASSSMSVAFF,TGTGCCAGCAGCTCCATGTCTGTAGCTTTCTTT
TRBV19,TRBJ2-1,few,TRBD2,CASSILAGLYNEQFF,TGTGCCAGTAGTATACTAGCGGGTCTATACAATGAGCAGTTCTTC
TRBV7-2,TRBJ2-4,-,-,CASSLGSLNIQYF,TGTGCCAGCAGCTTAGGGAGTCTAAACATTCAGTACTTC
TRBV11-2,TRBJ2-7,few,TRBD2,CASSGGRAGGLYEQYF,TGTGCCAGCAGCGGGGGTAGGGCGGGGGGACTTTACGAGCAGTACTTC
TRBV5-1,TRBJ1-1,-,-,CASSYQDGGALEAFF,TGCGCCAGCAGCTACCAGGACGGAGGTGCCCTGGAAGCTTTCTTT
TRBV19,TRBJ1-1,few,TRBD1,CASSIGGTGRTEAFF,TGTGCCAGTAGTATAGGCGGGACAGGGCGGACTGAAGCTTTCTTT
TRBV4-1,TRBJ1-5,-,-,CASSPQPNSNQPQHF,TGCGCCAGCAGCCCCCAGCCGAATAGCAATCAGCCCCAGCATTTT
TRBV30,TRBJ2-1,-,-,CAWSGGPRGEQFF,TGTGCCTGGAGCGGGGGACCACGGGGTGAGCAGTTCTTC
TRBV6-6,TRBJ2-7,few,-,CASSYSRDWTYEQYF,TGTGCCAGCAGTTACTCGAGGGACTGGACCTACGAGCAGTACTTC
TRBV20-1,TRBJ1-1,-,TRBD1,CSARDPNRGRIEAFF,TGCAGTGCTCGAGATCCGAACAGGGGGCGTATTGAAGCTTTCTTT
TRBV6-6,TRBJ2-6,few,-,CASSYSDRANVLTF,TGTGCCAGCAGTTACTCCGACAGGGCCAACGTCCTGACTTTC
TRBV29-1,TRBJ1-1,-,-,CSAERGTEAFF,TGCAGCGCCGAAAGGGGCACTGAAGCTTTCTTT
TRBV5-1,TRBJ2-7,-,-,CASSLTASYEQYF,TGCGCCAGCAGCTTGACAGCATCGTACGAGCAGTACTTC
TRBV20-1,TRBJ2-7,-,-,CSARDIRRGLNEQYF,TGCAGTGCTAGAGATATACGTAGAGGGCTTAACGAGCAGTACTTC
TRBV20-1,TRBJ2-7,few,-,CSASARGPGYEQYF,TGCAGTGCTAGTGCACGAGGCCCAGGGTACGAGCAGTACTTC
TRBV6-1,TRBJ2-1,-,-,CASSEGQQGIDEQFF,TGTGCCAGCAGCGAGGGGCAGCAGGGAATCGATGAGCAGTTCTTC
TRBV10-3,TRBJ2-3,few,-,CAISESGSTDTQYF,TGTGCCATCAGTGAGAGCGGGAGCACAGATACGCAGTATTTT
TRBV20-1,TRBJ2-2,-,-,CSAAPPKTGNTGELFF,TGCAGTGCCGCCCCTCCTAAGACAGGGAACACCGGGGAGCTGTTTTTT
TRBV28,TRBJ2-7,-,TRBD2,CASQGLAGVKYEQYF,TGTGCCAGCCAAGGACTAGCGGGAGTGAAGTACGAGCAGTACTTC
TRBV20-1,TRBJ2-2,once,-,CSARVTGRTGELFF,TGCAGTGCTAGAGTGACGGGAAGGACCGGGGAGCTGTTTTTT
TRBV5-1,TRBJ1-2,few,-,CATSSGGDLGGYTF,TGCGCCACTTCCTCCGGCGGCGATTTGGGTGGCTACACCTTC